Below are 4 T cell receptor beta chains sequenced from a single sample in a study of PD-1 blockade in classical Hodgkin lymphoma. The method was immunoSEQ multiplex PCR; TCRdb's version includes in-frame clones alone and lacks a portion of them. The table includes around 23,000 clones, under 90% detected once. The time point: cycle 4 day 1 (C4D1), after less than 7 weeks of nivolumab. Autologous stem cell transplantation was followed by relapse in every patient, and brentuximab vedotin exposure varied. The material sequenced was peripheral blood mononuclear cells (PBMCs), taken before the fourth cycle of nivolumab. These receptors all stem from a human donor with classical Hodgkin lymphoma.

The rearrangement uses TRBV11-2 and TRBJ2-3; possibly TRBD1 for D (5 bases). The germline V gene has CDR1 SGHAT and CDR2 FQNNGV. The CDR3 has 15 residues. Trimming took 5 bases from V and 0 from J, leaving 12 bases between them. CDR3 bases: TGTGCCAGCAGCCCCCAGGGATTGAGCACAGATACGCAGTATTTT. The encoded protein is CASSPQGLSTDTQYF.

The chain employs TRBV4-3 and TRBJ2-3, with D hard to call. CDR3 size: 17 residues. Trimming took 2 bases from V and 2 from J, leaving 17 bases between them. Germline CDR1 and CDR2: LGHNA and YSLEER. The CDR3 loop reads CASSQILGKKDTDTQYF. The CDR3 DNA follows: TGCGCCAGCAGCCAAATCTTAGGGAAAAAGGACACAGATACGCAGTATTTT.

V and J are TRBV11-3 and TRBJ2-7, with 8 bases lining up with TRBD1. V shed 4 bases, J shed 2 bases, and the junction held 7 bases outside the gene matches. The V gene's germline CDR1 is SGHNT and CDR2 YENEEA. The CDR3 loop spans 15 amino acids. The CDR3 DNA follows: TGTGCCAGCAGCTCGGGGACAGGAGAAGCCTACGAGCAGTACTTC. Amino acids: CASSSGTGEAYEQYF.

The chain recombines TRBV7-9 with TRBJ1-1; D call uncertain. The CDR3 is 12 amino acids. Per the germline V gene, CDR1 is SEHNR and CDR2 is FQNEAQ (reference sequence). V lost 2 bases and J lost 7, with 8 bases in between. Here the CDR3 reads CASSLSEVEAFF. In DNA, the CDR3 is TGTGCCAGCAGCTTATCGGAGGTTGAAGCTTTCTTT.